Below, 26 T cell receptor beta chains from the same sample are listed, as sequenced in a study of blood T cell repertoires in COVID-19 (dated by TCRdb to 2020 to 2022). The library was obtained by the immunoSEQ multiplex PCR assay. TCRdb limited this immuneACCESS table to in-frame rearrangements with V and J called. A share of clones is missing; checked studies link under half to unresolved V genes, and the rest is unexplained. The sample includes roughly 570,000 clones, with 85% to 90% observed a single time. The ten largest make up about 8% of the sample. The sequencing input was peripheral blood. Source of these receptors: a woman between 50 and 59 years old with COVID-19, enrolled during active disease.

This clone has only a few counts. CDR3 region: CASSSRGGNQPQHF. DNA for the CDR3: TGTGCCAGCAGTTCCAGGGGAGGCAATCAGCCCCAGCATTTT. The V gene is TRBV6-6, the J gene TRBJ1-5, with D maybe TRBD1 (6 bases). V gave up 4 bases and J gave up 2 bases, with 9 bases separating them. CDR1 is MNHNY and CDR2 is SVGAGI in the germline V gene (reference sequence). The CDR3 has 14 residues.

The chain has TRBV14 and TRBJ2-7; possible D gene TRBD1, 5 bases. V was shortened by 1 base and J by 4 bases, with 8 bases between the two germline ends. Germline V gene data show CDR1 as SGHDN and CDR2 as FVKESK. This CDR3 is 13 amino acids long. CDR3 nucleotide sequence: TGTGCCAGCAGCCAAGCCACAGGTTACGAGCAGTACTTC. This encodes CASSQATGYEQYF.

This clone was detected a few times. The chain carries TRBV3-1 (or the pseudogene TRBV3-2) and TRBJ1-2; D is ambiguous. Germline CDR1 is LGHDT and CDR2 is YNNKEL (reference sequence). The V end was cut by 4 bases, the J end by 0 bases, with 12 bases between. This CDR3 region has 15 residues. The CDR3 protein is CASSPPGRSNYGYTF. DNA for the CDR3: TGTGCCAGCAGCCCGCCGGGTAGATCTAACTATGGCTACACCTTC.

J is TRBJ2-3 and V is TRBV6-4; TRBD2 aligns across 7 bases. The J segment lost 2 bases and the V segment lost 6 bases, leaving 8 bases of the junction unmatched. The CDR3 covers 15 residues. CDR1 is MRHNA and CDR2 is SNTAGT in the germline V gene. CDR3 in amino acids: CASSRAGDLTDTQYF. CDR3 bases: TGTGCCAGCAGCCGGGCGGGGGACCTCACAGATACGCAGTATTTT.

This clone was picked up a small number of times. CDR3 DNA sequence: TGTGCCAGTAGTATGCGGGGTTGGAGCAATCAGCCCCAGCATTTT. This encodes CASSMRGWSNQPQHF. The J gene is TRBJ1-5, the V gene TRBV19; the D is unclear. CDR1 and CDR2 from the germline V gene are LNHDA and SQIVND (reference sequence). This CDR3 contains 15 residues. Between the trimmed V and J ends, which lost 3 bases and 1 base, there was a span of 10 bases.

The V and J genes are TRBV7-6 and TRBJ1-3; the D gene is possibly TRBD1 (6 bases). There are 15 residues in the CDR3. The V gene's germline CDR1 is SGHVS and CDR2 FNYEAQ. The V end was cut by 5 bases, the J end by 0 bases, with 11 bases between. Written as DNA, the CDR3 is TGTGCCAGCAGCCCCCAGGGGATCTCTGGAAACACCATATATTTT. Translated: CASSPQGISGNTIYF.

The CDR3 nucleotides read TGTGCCAGCAGTATCTCCAGGGAACAGAAAGCTTTCTTT. This sequence encodes CASSISREQKAFF. The chain has TRBV12-3 or TRBV12-4 and TRBJ1-1; a possible D gene is TRBD1 (5 bases). The V end was cut by 5 bases, the J end by 9 bases, with 16 bases between. The CDR3 covers 13 residues.

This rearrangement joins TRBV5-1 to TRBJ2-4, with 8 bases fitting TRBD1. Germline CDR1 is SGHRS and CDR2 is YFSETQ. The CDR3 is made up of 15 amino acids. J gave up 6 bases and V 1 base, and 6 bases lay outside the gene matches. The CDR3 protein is CASSLSGGQANIQYF. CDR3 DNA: TGCGCCAGCAGCTTGTCTGGGGGACAGGCAAACATTCAGTACTTC. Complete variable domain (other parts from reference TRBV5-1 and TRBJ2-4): KAGVTQTPRYLIKTRGQQVTLSCSPISGHRSVSWYQQTPGQGLQFLFEYFSETQRNKGNFPGRFSGRQFSNSRSEMNVSTLELGDSALYLCASSLSGGQANIQYFGAGTRLSVL.

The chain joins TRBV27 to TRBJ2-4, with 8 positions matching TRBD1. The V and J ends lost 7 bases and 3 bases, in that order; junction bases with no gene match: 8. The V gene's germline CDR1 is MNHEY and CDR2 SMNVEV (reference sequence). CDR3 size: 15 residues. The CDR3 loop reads CASNAGGAGKNIQYF. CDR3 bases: TGTGCCAGCAATGCAGGGGGCGCAGGCAAAAACATTCAGTACTTC.

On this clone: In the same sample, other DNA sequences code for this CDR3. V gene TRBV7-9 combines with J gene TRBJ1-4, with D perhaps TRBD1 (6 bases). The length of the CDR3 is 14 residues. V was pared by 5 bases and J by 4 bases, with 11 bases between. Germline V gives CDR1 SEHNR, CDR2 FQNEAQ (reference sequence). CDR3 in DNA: TGTGCCAGCAGCCTGGACAGCCTTAATGAAAAACTGTTTTTT. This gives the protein CASSLDSLNEKLFF.

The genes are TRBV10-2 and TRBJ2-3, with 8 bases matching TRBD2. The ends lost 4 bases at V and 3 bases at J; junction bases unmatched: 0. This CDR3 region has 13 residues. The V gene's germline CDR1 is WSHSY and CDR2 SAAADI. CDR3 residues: CASSVAGTDTQYF. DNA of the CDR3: TGCGCCAGCAGTGTAGCGGGGACAGATACGCAGTATTTT.

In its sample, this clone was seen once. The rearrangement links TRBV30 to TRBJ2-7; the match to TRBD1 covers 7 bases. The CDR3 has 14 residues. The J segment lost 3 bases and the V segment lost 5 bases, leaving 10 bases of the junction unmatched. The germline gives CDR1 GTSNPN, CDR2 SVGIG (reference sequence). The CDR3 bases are TGTGCCTGGGGGGATCGCAGGGGGTTCTACGAGCAGTACTTC. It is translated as CAWGDRRGFYEQYF.

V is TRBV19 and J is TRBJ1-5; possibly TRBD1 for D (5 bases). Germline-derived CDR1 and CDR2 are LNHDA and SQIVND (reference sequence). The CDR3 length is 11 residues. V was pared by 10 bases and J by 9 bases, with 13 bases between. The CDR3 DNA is TGTGCCACTTTATGGAGGGGGCCCCAGCATTTT. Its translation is CATLWRGPQHF.

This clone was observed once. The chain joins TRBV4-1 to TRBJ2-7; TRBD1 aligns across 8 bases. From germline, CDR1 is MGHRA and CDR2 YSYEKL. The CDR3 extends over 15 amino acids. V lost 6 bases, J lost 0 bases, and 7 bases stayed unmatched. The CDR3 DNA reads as TGCGCCAGCAGTTCCGACAGGGGAGACTCCTACGAGCAGTACTTC. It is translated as CASSSDRGDSYEQYF.

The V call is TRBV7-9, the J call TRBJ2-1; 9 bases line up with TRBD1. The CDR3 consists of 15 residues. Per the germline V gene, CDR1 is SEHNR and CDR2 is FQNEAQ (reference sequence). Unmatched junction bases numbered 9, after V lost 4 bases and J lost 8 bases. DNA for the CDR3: TGTGCCAGCAGCTCCCGGGACAGGGTAAGCGATGAGCAGTTCTTC. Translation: CASSSRDRVSDEQFF. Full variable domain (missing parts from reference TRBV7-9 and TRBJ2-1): DTGVSQNPRHKITKRGQNVTFRCDPISEHNRLYWYRQTLGQGPEFLTYFQNEAQLEKSRLLSDRFSAERPKGSFSTLEIQRTEQGDSAMYLCASSSRDRVSDEQFFGPGTRLTVL.

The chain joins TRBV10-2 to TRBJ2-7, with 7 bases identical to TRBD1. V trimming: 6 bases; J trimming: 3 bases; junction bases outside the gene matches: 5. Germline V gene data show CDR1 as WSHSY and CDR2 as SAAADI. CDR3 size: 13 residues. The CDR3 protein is CASRGDRHYEQYF. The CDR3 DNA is TGCGCCAGCAGGGGGGACAGACACTACGAGCAGTACTTC.

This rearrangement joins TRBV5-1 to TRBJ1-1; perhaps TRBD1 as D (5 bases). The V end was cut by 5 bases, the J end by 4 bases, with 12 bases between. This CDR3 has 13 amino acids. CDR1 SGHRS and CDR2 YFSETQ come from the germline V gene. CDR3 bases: TGCGCCAGCAGTCTAGGGGAACTCACTGAAGCTTTCTTT. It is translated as CASSLGELTEAFF.

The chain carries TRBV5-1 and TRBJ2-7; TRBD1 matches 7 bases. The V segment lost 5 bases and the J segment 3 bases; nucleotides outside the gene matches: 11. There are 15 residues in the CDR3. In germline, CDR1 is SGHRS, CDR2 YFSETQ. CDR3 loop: CASSRQTGAHYEQYF. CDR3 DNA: TGCGCCAGCAGTCGACAAACAGGGGCACACTACGAGCAGTACTTC.

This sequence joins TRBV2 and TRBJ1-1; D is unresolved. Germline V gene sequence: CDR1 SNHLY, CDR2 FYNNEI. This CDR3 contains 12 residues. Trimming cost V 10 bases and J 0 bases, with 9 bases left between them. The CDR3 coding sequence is TGTGCCACCACGGTCTTGAACACTGAAGCTTTCTTT. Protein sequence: CATTVLNTEAFF. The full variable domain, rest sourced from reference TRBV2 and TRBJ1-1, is EPEVTQTPSHQVTQMGQEVILRCVPISNHLYFYWYRQILGQKVEFLVSFYNNEISEKSEIFDDQFSVERPDGSNFTLKIRSTKLEDSAMYFCATTVLNTEAFFGQGTRLTVV.

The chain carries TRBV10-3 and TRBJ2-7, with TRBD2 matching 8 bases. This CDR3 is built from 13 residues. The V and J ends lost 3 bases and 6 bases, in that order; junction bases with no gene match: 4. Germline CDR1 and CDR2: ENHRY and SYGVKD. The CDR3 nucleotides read TGTGCCATCAGTGACTTTAGCGGGGTCGAGCAGTACTTC. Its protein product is CAISDFSGVEQYF.

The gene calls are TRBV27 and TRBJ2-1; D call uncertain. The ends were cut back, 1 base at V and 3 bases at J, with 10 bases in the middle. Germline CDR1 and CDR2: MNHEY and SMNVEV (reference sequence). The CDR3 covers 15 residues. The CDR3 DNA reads TGTGCCAGCAGTTTATTACAGACCTTCTACAATGAGCAGTTCTTC. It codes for CASSLLQTFYNEQFF.

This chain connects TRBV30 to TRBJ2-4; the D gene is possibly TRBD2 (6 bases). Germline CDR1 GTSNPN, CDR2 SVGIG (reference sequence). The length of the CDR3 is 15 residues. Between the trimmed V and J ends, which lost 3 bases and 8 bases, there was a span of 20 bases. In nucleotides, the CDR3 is TGTGCCTGGAGCCTAATAGGCGGGGCCGCGGACATTCAGTACTTC. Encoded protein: CAWSLIGGAADIQYF.

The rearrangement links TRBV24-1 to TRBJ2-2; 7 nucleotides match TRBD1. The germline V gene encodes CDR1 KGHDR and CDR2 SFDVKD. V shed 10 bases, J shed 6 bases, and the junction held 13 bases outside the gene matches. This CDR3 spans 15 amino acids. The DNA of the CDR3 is TGTGCCACGCGTGGGAGACAGGGATCGTCCGGGGAGCTGTTTTTT. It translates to CATRGRQGSSGELFF.

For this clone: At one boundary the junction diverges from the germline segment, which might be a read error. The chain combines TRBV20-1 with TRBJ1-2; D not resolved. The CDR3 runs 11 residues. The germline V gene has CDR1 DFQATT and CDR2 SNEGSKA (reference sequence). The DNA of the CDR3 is TGCAGTGCTAGAAGTGAGGCCGGCATTTTTTTC. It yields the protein CSARSEAGIFF.

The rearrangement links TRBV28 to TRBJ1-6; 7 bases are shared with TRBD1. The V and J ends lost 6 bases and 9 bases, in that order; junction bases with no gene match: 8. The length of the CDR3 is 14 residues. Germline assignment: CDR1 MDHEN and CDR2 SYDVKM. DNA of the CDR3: TGTGCCAGCAGCCCCGAACAGGGGCGTTCACCCCTCCACTTT. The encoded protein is CASSPEQGRSPLHF.

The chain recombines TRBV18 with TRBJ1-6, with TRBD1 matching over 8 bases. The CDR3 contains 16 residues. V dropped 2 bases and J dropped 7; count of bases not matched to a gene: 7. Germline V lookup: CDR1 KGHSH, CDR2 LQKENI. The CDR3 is CASSPEAGGWNSPLHF. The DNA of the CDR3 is TGTGCCAGCTCACCAGAGGCAGGGGGCTGGAATTCACCCCTCCACTTT.